The clone carrying this T cell receptor beta chain has just a few counts. What it binds is unknown. CDR1 and CDR2 (germline): MNHNS, SASEGT. Losses at the gene ends were 6 bases for V and 1 base for J; bases not matched to a gene: 6. This CDR3 spans 16 amino acids. The entry originates in a study of response to subunit inactivated influenza vaccine. The study, taken as a whole, reports: Each seasonal influenza vaccination, the authors suggested, recruits few new T cells.

TCRdb called the RT-PCR reads again in MiXCR, with one record for every CDR3 protein. The profile shows roughly 570,000 distinct CDR3 sequences, around 13% of them singletons. The sequencing used PBMCs from blood, collected less than 13 days after vaccination. The rearrangement uses TRBV6-1 and TRBJ2-4; 10 bases agree with TRBD1. This clonotype was sampled from a man aged 45-65 years who received an inactivated influenza vaccine. For the CDR3, the DNA is TGTGCCAGCAGGGACAGGGGGATGGGTGCCAAAAACATTCAGTACTTC. Its protein product is CASRDRGMGAKNIQYF.